Below, one TCR beta chain is given with its context. This entry comes from a study of PD-L1 blockade in urothelial cancer. The CDR3 is 16 residues long. Trimming pared 1 base from V and 2 bases from J, leaving 12 bases between. The germline V gene has CDR1 LNHDA and CDR2 SQIVND (reference sequence). Repertoires were generated with immunoSEQ multiplex PCR, while TCRdb's copy carries only in-frame clones and drops some. The table lists tens of thousands of clones, 87% of them singletons, with around 8% in the top ten. The input for sequencing was PBMCs, taken around atezolizumab (anti-PD-L1) treatment. This clonotype was obtained from a man aged 55 to 69 with urothelial cancer. The chain joins TRBV19 to TRBJ2-1; TRBD1 is a possible D gene (6 bases). DNA of the CDR3: TGTGCCAGTAGTATAGTTGGAAACAGGGCCTACAATGAGCAGTTCTTC. Translation gives CASSIVGNRAYNEQFF. Full variable domain (outside the CDR3, taken from reference TRBV19 and TRBJ2-1): DGGITQSPKYLFRKEGQNVTLSCEQNLNHDAMYWYRQDPGQGLRLIYYSQIVNDFQKGDIAEGYSVSREKKESFPLTVTSAQKNPTAFYLCASSIVGNRAYNEQFFGPGTRLTVL.